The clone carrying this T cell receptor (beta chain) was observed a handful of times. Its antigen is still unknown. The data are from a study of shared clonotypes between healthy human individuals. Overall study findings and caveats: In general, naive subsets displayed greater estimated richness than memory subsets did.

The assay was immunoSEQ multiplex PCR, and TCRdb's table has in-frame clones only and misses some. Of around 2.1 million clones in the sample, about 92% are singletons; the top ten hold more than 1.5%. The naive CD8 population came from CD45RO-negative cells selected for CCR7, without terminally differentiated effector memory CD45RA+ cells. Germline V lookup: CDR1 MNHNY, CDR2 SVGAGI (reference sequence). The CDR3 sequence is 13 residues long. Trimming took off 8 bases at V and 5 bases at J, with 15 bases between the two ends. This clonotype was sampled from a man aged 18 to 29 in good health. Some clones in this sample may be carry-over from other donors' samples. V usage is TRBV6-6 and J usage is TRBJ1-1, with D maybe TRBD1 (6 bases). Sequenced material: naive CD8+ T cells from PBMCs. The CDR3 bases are TGTGCCAGCCTGCAGGGGAGGGCGACTGAAGCTTTCTTT. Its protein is CASLQGRATEAFF.